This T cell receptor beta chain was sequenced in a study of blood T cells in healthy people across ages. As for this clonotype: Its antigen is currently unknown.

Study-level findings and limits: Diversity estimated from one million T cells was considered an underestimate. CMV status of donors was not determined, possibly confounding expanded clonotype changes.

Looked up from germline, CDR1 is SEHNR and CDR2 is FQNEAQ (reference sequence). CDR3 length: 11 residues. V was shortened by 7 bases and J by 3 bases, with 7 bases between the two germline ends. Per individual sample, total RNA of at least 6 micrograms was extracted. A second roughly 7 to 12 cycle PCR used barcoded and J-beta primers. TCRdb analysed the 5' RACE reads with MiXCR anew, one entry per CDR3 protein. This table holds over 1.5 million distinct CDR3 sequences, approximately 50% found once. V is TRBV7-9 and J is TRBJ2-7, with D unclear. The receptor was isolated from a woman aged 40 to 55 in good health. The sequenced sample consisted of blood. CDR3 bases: TGTGCCAGCACCCCGGGCTACGAGCAGTACTTC. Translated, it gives CASTPGYEQYF.